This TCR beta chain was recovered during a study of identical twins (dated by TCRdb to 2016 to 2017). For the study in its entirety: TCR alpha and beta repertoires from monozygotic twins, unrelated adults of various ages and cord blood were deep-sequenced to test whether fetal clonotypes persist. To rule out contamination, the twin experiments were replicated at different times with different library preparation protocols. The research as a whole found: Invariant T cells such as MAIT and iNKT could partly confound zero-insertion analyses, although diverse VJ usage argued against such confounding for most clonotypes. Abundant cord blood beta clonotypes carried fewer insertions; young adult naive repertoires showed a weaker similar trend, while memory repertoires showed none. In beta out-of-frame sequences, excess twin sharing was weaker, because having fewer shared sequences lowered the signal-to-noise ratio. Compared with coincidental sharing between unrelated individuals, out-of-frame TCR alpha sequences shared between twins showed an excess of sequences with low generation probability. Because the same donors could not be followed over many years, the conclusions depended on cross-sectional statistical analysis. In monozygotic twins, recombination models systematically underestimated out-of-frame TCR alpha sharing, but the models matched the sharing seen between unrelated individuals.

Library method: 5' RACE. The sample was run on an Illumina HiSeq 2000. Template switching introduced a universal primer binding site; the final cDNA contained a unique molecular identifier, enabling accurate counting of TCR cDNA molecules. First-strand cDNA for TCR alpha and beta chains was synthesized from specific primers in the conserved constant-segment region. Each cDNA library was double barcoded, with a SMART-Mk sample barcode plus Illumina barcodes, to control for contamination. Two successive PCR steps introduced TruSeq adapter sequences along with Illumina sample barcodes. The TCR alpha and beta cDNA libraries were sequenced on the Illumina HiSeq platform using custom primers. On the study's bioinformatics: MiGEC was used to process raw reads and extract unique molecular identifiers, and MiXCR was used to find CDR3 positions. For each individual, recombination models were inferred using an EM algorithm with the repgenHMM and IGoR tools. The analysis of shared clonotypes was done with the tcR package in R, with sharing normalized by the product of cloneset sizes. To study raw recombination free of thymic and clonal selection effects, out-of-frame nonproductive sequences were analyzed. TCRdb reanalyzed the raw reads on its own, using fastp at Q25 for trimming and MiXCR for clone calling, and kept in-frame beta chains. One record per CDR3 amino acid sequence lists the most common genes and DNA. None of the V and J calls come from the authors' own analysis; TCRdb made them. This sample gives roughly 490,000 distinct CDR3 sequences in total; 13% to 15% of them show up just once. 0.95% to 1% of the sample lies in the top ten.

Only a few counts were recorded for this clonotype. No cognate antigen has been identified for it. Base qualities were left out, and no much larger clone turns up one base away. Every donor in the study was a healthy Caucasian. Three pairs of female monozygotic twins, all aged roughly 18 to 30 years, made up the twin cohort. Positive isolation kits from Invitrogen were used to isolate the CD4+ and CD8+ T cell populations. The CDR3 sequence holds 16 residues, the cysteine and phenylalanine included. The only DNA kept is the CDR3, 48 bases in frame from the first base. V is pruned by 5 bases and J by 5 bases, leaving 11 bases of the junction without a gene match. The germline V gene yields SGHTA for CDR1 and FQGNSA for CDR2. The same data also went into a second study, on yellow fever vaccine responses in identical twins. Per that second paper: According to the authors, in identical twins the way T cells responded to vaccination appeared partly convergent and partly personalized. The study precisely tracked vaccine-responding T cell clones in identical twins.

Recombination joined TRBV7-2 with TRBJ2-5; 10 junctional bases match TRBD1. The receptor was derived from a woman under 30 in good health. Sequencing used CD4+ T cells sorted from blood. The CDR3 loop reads CASSGRGTGVGETQYF. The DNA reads TGTGCCAGCAGCGGTAGGGGGACAGGGGTTGGGGAGACCCAGTACTTC.